The 8 T cell receptor beta chains below were found in one sample sequenced in a study of cytomegalovirus exposure and HLA in healthy donors. The PCR made use of 60 Vbeta and 13 Jbeta primers. Profiled with immunoSEQ multiplex PCR; TCRdb holds only in-frame clones, not every one. The table has 100,000 or so clones, over 70% seen once; the top ten hold 5.6%. The sequencing input was PBMCs. The origin of the receptors is a male donor in good health and CMV-seronegative.

The chain combines TRBV5-1 with TRBJ2-1, with 11 bases fitting TRBD2. From germline, CDR1 is SGHRS and CDR2 YFSETQ. The V gene end was trimmed by 2 bases and the J gene end by 5 bases; junction bases not matched to a gene: 6. The CDR3 has 16 residues. CDR3: CASSFLSGRVNNEQFF. The CDR3 region has the DNA TGCGCCAGCAGCTTCCTTAGCGGGAGGGTAAACAATGAGCAGTTCTTC.

This sequence joins TRBV14 and TRBJ2-3; a weak D match, TRBD2 (5 bases). Trimming stripped 2 bases from V and 8 bases from J, with 8 bases between. Per the germline V gene, CDR1 is SGHDN and CDR2 is FVKESK. The CDR3 runs 12 residues. CDR3 DNA sequence: TGTGCCAGCAGCCAAATTGAGGGTACGCAGTATTTT. The encoded protein is CASSQIEGTQYF.

This clone is a singleton in its sample. This chain joins TRBV15 and TRBJ2-1; maybe TRBD2 (5 bases). This CDR3 contains 19 residues. Per the germline V gene, CDR1 is LNHNV and CDR2 is YYDKDF (reference sequence). V was pared by 0 bases and J by 5 bases, with 23 bases between. The CDR3 region has the DNA TGTGCCACCAGCAGAGAAAAGGGTTCGGCGGGTCCCCCCCACAATGAGCAGTTCTTC. Its translation: CATSREKGSAGPPHNEQFF. Filled out from reference TRBV15 and TRBJ2-1, the complete variable domain reads DAMVIQNPRYQVTQFGKPVTLSCSQTLNHNVMYWYQQKSSQAPKLLFHYYDKDFNNEADTPDNFQSRRPNTSFCFLDIRSPGLGDTAMYLCATSREKGSAGPPHNEQFFGPGTRLTVL.

The table lists this clone with a few counts. V usage is TRBV6-1 and J usage is TRBJ1-4, with D maybe TRBD1 (5 bases). In germline, CDR1 is MNHNS, CDR2 SASEGT. V was cut by 7 bases and J by 4 bases, with 13 bases left in between. The CDR3 loop spans 14 amino acids. DNA of the CDR3: TGTGCCAGCATTTTAGGGGTTAGTAATGAAAAACTGTTTTTT. Translated, it gives CASILGVSNEKLFF.

The sample holds one count of this clone. The chain couples TRBV2 to TRBJ1-2; D not certain. CDR3 length: 13 amino acids. V was trimmed by 4 bases and J by 3 bases, leaving 9 bases between them. Germline CDR1 and CDR2: SNHLY and FYNNEI. CDR3 sequence: CASSGGGYYGYTF. CDR3 DNA: TGTGCCAGCAGTGGTGGAGGGTACTATGGCTACACCTTC. Variable domain in full (rest from reference TRBV2 and TRBJ1-2): EPEVTQTPSHQVTQMGQEVILRCVPISNHLYFYWYRQILGQKVEFLVSFYNNEISEKSEIFDDQFSVERPDGSNFTLKIRSTKLEDSAMYFCASSGGGYYGYTFGSGTRLTVV.

V gene TRBV7-2 combines with J gene TRBJ2-2; 9 bases are a match to TRBD2. The V and J ends lost 0 bases and 7 bases, in that order; junction bases with no gene match: 6. Germline V gives CDR1 SGHTA, CDR2 FQGNSA. There are 16 residues in the CDR3. CDR3 sequence: CASSLASGSGYGELFF. The CDR3 DNA reads as TGTGCCAGCAGCTTAGCTAGCGGGAGCGGGTACGGGGAGCTGTTTTTT.

This chain links TRBV11-2 with TRBJ2-2; D not resolved. Germline CDR1 and CDR2: SGHAT and FQNNGV. This CDR3 is 15 amino acids long. Deletions cut 2 bases from V and 6 bases from J, with 13 bases between. CDR3 DNA: TGTGCCAGCAGCTTATCCCGACTGTTATCCGGGGAGCTGTTTTTT. Translated, it gives CASSLSRLLSGELFF.

The table lists this clone with a count of one. This chain joins TRBV14 and TRBJ2-5; D not resolved. The CDR3 consists of 14 residues. CDR1 and CDR2 (germline): SGHDN, FVKESK. V lost 0 bases, J lost 3 bases, and 8 bases lay in between. The CDR3 DNA sequence: TGTGCCAGCAGCCAAGATTTACGGGAAGAGACCCAGTACTTC. It translates to CASSQDLREETQYF.